The present T cell receptor beta chain was sequenced within a study of cytomegalovirus exposure and HLA in healthy donors. Comments on this clone: Its antigen is still unknown.

Broader study findings: The presence/absence work took it that sequencing depth was about the same across donors. Usually a TCR sequence was rare, but some public TCRs were found in many donors. TCR beta V- and J-gene trimming, according to a later analysis, was linked to a missense DCLRE1C variant. Reportedly, HLA-A and HLA-B alleles of most subjects were accurately predicted from TCR beta.

Primers: 60 Vbeta forward and 13 Jbeta reverse. Data came from immunoSEQ multiplex PCR; TCRdb stores just in-frame clones and leaves some out. The repertoire holds 110,000 to 150,000 clones, with 80% as singletons. Per germline, CDR1 SGHRS and CDR2 YFSETQ. The V end lost 3 bases, the J end lost 0 bases, and 10 bases lay between the germline ends. This CDR3 contains 15 residues. The sequence was obtained from a man aged 30 to 45 in good health and CMV-seronegative. The material sequenced was PBMCs. J is TRBJ1-5 and V is TRBV5-1, with a weak D call TRBD1 (6 bases). The chain's CDR3 is CASSSTGDSNQPQHF. The CDR3 DNA follows: TGCGCCAGCAGCTCGACAGGCGATAGCAATCAGCCCCAGCATTTT.